The 6 T cell receptor beta chains listed next were all sequenced from one sample in a study of a mutant IDH1 vaccine in newly diagnosed glioma. No antigens are known for them. The time point was: week 47, end of study. Doses consisted of 300 ug of mutant IDH1 20-mer peptide each, paired with topical imiquimod. Sequencing was performed with immunoSEQ multiplex PCR; in TCRdb, only in-frame clones are kept and a portion is missing. Of fewer than 70,000 clones in the sample, 80% to 85% were seen once. The sequencing used PBMCs, collected from a glioma patient whose treatment included an IDH1 peptide vaccine. The receptors come from a man aged 25 to 40 with glioma.

This rearrangement joins TRBV9 to TRBJ2-3, with 8 bases identical to TRBD1. V dropped 0 bases and J dropped 3; count of bases not matched to a gene: 6. Germline lookup yields CDR1 SGDLS and CDR2 YYNGEE. This CDR3 contains 16 residues. This CDR3 is CASSVAAQGATDTQYF. The DNA of the CDR3 is TGTGCCAGCAGCGTAGCGGCGCAGGGGGCAACAGATACGCAGTATTTT.

The V and J genes are TRBV7-9 and TRBJ1-1; D is perhaps TRBD1 (5 bases). V was shortened by 1 base and J by 0 bases, with 12 bases between the two germline ends. CDR3 size: 16 residues. From germline, CDR1 is SEHNR and CDR2 FQNEAQ (reference sequence). CDR3 DNA sequence: TGTGCCAGCAGCTTAGTGCCCCAGGGAATGAACACTGAAGCTTTCTTT. Its translation: CASSLVPQGMNTEAFF.

V and J are TRBV5-1 and TRBJ2-1; 11 nucleotides align to TRBD2. The CDR3 spans 17 residues. Trimming took 5 bases from V and 0 from J; bases not matched to a gene: 7. Germline V gene data show CDR1 as SGHRS and CDR2 as YFSETQ. CDR3 bases: TGCGCCAGCAGTTCCGGGACTAGCGGATACTCCTACAATGAGCAGTTCTTC. Encoded protein: CASSSGTSGYSYNEQFF.

This chain connects TRBV29-1 to TRBJ2-1, with 10 bases identical to TRBD2. The CDR3 extends over 13 amino acids. Germline V gene sequence: CDR1 SQVTM, CDR2 ANQGSEA. With V trimmed by 5 bases and J by 9 bases, 7 bases remained unmatched. The CDR3 loop is CSVKAGGKPEQFF. CDR3 DNA: TGCAGCGTTAAAGCGGGGGGGAAGCCTGAGCAGTTCTTC.

This sequence joins TRBV7-7 and TRBJ1-1, with D tentatively TRBD1 (5 bases). CDR1 SSHAT and CDR2 FNYEAQ come from the germline V gene (reference sequence). CDR3 length: 13 residues. Trimming shortened V by 1 base and J by 10 bases, and 13 bases separated the two germline ends. The CDR3 DNA reads TGTGCCAGCAGCTTAGAAGAGGGGTCGGTAGCTTTCTTT. It specifies CASSLEEGSVAFF.

The rearrangement links TRBV11-2 to TRBJ1-1, with D hard to call. Trimming removed 2 bases at V and 4 bases at J, with 17 bases between. The V gene's germline CDR1 is SGHAT and CDR2 FQNNGV. The CDR3 consists of 16 residues. The CDR3 bases are TGTGCCAGCAGCTTAAAGTTTGAGTTTCGGAGCACTGAAGCTTTCTTT. This translates into CASSLKFEFRSTEAFF.